Following are 26 T cell receptor beta chains from one sample sequenced in a study of T-cell memory formation after mild COVID-19. TCRdb reprocessed the 5' RACE reads with MiXCR, giving one entry per CDR3 protein. The data contain some 200,000 distinct CDR3 sequences, around 21% of them singletons. Sequenced material: PBMCs or a T cell subset sorted from them (not recorded which). These receptors were taken from an adult woman who had mild COVID-19 (a few samples of this study predate the infection). Cell type and time point are not known.

This clonotype was seen once. The V call is TRBV20-1, the J call TRBJ2-1; D not certain. Trimming removed 0 bases at V and 8 bases at J, with 5 bases between. This CDR3 is 11 amino acids long. Per germline, CDR1 DFQATT and CDR2 SNEGSKA (reference sequence). CDR3 sequence: CSARDSHEQFF. The CDR3 nucleotides are TGCAGTGCTAGAGATTCTCATGAGCAGTTCTTC.

The J gene is TRBJ2-3, the V gene TRBV2, with 8 bases matching TRBD2. Germline CDR1 and CDR2: SNHLY and FYNNEI. The J segment lost 1 base and the V segment lost 7 bases, leaving 7 bases of the junction unmatched. This CDR3 has 15 amino acids. In DNA form, the CDR3 reads TGTGCCAGCATGTCAACTAGCGGCGGCACAGATACGCAGTATTTT. Translated, it gives CASMSTSGGTDTQYF.

As regards this clonotype: The junction departs from the called germline gene at one end, perhaps through a read error. The CDR3 loop reads CASSPTGGGYEKYF. The CDR3 nucleotides are TGTGCCAGCAGCCCTACAGGGGGGGGGTACGAGAAGTACTTC. The chain links TRBV9 to TRBJ2-7, with D tentatively TRBD1 (8 bases). Looked up from germline, CDR1 is SGDLS and CDR2 is YYNGEE. This CDR3 comprises 14 residues.

This clonotype has more than one count but fewer than ten. The chain links TRBV3-1 to TRBJ2-7, with D possibly being TRBD1 (5 bases). Germline V gives CDR1 LGHDT, CDR2 YNNKEL (reference sequence). There are 16 residues in the CDR3. The V end was cut by 5 bases, the J end by 3 bases, with 20 bases between. The CDR3 protein is CASSSQSQGSHYEQYF. CDR3 DNA: TGTGCCAGCAGCTCTCAAAGCCAGGGATCTCACTACGAGCAGTACTTC.

The chain links TRBV6-2 or TRBV6-3 to TRBJ2-7; perhaps TRBD1 as D (6 bases). The CDR3 runs to 13 residues. Trimming cost V 4 bases and J 3 bases, with 10 bases left between them. Germline V gene data show CDR1 as MNHEY and CDR2 as SVGEGT. The CDR3 coding sequence is TGTGCCAGCAGTTCGTCACAGGGCTACGAGCAGTACTTC. It encodes CASSSSQGYEQYF.

The chain employs TRBV9 and TRBJ2-7, with 8 bases aligning to TRBD2. The germline CDR1 and CDR2 sequences are SGDLS and YYNGEE. CDR3 length: 15 amino acids. J gave up 6 bases and V 3 bases, and 11 bases lay outside the gene matches. CDR3 loop: CASSARGDSGVEQYF. CDR3 coding DNA: TGTGCCAGCAGCGCCCGGGGGGATAGCGGGGTCGAGCAGTACTTC.

This rearrangement joins TRBV7-9 to TRBJ1-1; D remains unclear. Germline assignment: CDR1 SEHNR and CDR2 FQNEAQ (reference sequence). Trimming removed 7 bases from V and 1 base from J, with 19 bases in between. The CDR3 is 16 residues long. The CDR3 here is CASTSAWPGANTEAFF. CDR3 nucleotide sequence: TGTGCCAGCACCTCAGCATGGCCAGGAGCGAACACTGAAGCTTTCTTT.

This clonotype occurred a few times. V usage is TRBV9 and J usage is TRBJ2-7, with D maybe TRBD1 (5 bases). Trimming took 2 bases from V and 4 from J, leaving 10 bases between them. CDR3 length: 13 residues. The germline gives CDR1 SGDLS, CDR2 YYNGEE. The CDR3 DNA sequence: TGTGCCAGCAGCGTTTCCCAGGGTTACGAGCAGTACTTC. Translated, it gives CASSVSQGYEQYF.

This clonotype was seen at least ten times. The rearrangement joins TRBV29-1 to TRBJ2-7, with no clear D. CDR3 size: 12 residues. V was cut by 3 bases and J by 2 bases, with 8 bases left in between. Germline V gene sequence: CDR1 SQVTM, CDR2 ANQGSEA. This chain's CDR3 is CSVDSGTYEQYF. For the CDR3, the DNA is TGCAGCGTTGACAGTGGAACCTACGAGCAGTACTTC.

This clonotype was detected only a few times. The V and J genes are TRBV12-3 or TRBV12-4 and TRBJ1-1; D call uncertain. This CDR3 region has 12 residues. The V end lost 4 bases, the J end lost 4 bases, and 7 bases lay between the germline ends. The DNA of the CDR3 is TGTGCCAGCAGTTACTTTAGCACTGAAGCTTTCTTT. Translation gives CASSYFSTEAFF.

This clonotype occurred many times. V gene TRBV5-8 combines with J gene TRBJ2-1; 12 bases fit TRBD2. The V segment lost 2 bases and the J segment 7 bases; nucleotides outside the gene matches: 4. The CDR3 is 15 residues long. The V gene's germline CDR1 is SGHTS and CDR2 YDEGEE. CDR3 bases: TGTGCCAGCAGCTTTCTAGCGGGGGGGAGGAATGAGCAGTTCTTC. It codes for CASSFLAGGRNEQFF.

There are a few counts of this clonotype. This rearrangement joins TRBV11-2 to TRBJ1-1, with D perhaps TRBD1 (5 bases). The germline CDR1 and CDR2 sequences are SGHAT and FQNNGV. Trimming pared 3 bases from V and 4 bases from J, leaving 9 bases between. This CDR3 has 13 residues. The CDR3 sequence is CASSFGTLTEAFF. CDR3 nucleotide sequence: TGTGCCAGCAGCTTCGGGACTCTCACTGAAGCTTTCTTT.

This clonotype was counted between two and nine times. This chain connects TRBV30 to TRBJ2-7, with TRBD1 identical over 10 bases. Germline CDR1 is GTSNPN and CDR2 is SVGIG (reference sequence). Trimming cost V 1 base and J 5 bases; bases outside gene matches: 11. The CDR3 length is 16 residues. CDR3: CAWSDGPGQGSNEQYF. CDR3 coding DNA: TGTGCCTGGAGTGACGGGCCGGGACAGGGGAGCAACGAGCAGTACTTC. Drawing the rest from reference TRBV30 and TRBJ2-7, the complete variable domain is SQTIHQWPATLVQPVGSPLSLECTVEGTSNPNLYWYRQAAGRGLQLLFYSVGIGQISSEVPQNLSASRPQDRQFILSSKKLLLSDSGFYLCAWSDGPGQGSNEQYFGPGTRLTVT.

The chain has TRBV24-1 and TRBJ2-1, with TRBD1 as a possible D gene (6 bases). The ends were cut back, 7 bases at V and 10 bases at J, with 16 bases in the middle. CDR1 and CDR2 (germline): KGHDR, SFDVKD. The CDR3 has 13 amino acids. The CDR3 is CATRDSHPTEQFF. The CDR3 coding sequence is TGTGCCACCAGGGACAGCCACCCGACGGAGCAGTTCTTC.

The rearrangement joins TRBV29-1 to TRBJ2-3, with 7 positions matching TRBD2. CDR3 size: 15 residues. CDR1 and CDR2 (germline): SQVTM, ANQGSEA. The ends lost 1 base at V and 3 bases at J; junction bases unmatched: 7. CDR3 sequence (DNA): TGCAGCGTTGAAGTGAGACTAGCCGGTACAGATACGCAGTATTTT. The encoded protein is CSVEVRLAGTDTQYF.

This clonotype was seen only a few times. In DNA form, the CDR3 reads TGTGCCAGCAGCCACCGGGGACTAGGGGGAAGGACCGGGGAGCTGTTTTTT. Translated: CASSHRGLGGRTGELFF. The gene calls are TRBV7-9 and TRBJ2-2; 8 bases are shared with TRBD2. The CDR3 is 17 residues long. Germline CDR1 reads SEHNR; CDR2 reads FQNEAQ (reference sequence). V shed 5 bases and J 5 bases; nucleotides not matched to a gene: 13.

In its sample, this clonotype was seen a few times. This sequence joins TRBV7-8 and TRBJ1-5, with D possibly matching TRBD1 (5 bases). Trimming pared 5 bases from V and 5 bases from J, leaving 13 bases between. Germline V gene sequence: CDR1 SGHVS, CDR2 FQNEAQ. This CDR3 has 14 amino acids. Here the CDR3 DNA reads TGTGCCAGCAGCGTAGGGGACGGATATCAGCCCCAGCATTTT. This codes for CASSVGDGYQPQHF.

In its sample, this clonotype was seen a few times. CDR3 sequence reads: CASSQDRVDGQFF. As DNA, the CDR3 is TGTGCCAGCAGCCAAGATAGGGTTGACGGGCAGTTCTTC. The chain is built from TRBV3-1 and TRBJ2-1; no reliable D call. Germline V gives CDR1 LGHDT, CDR2 YNNKEL (reference sequence). The V end was cut by 0 bases, the J end by 12 bases, with 12 bases between. This CDR3 spans 13 amino acids.

In this sample, this clonotype turned up a few times. This sequence joins TRBV29-1 and TRBJ2-7; possible D gene TRBD2, 6 bases. Trimming left V 6 bases short and J 3 bases short, with 12 bases between. The CDR3 extends over 12 amino acids. Germline V gene data show CDR1 as SQVTM and CDR2 as ANQGSEA. The CDR3 DNA follows: TGCAGCGTGGGCGGGAAGAGCTACGAGCAGTACTTC. Translated: CSVGGKSYEQYF.

This clonotype appeared a few times. The chain joins TRBV7-6 to TRBJ2-7; D perhaps matches TRBD1 (5 bases). Germline CDR1 reads SGHVS; CDR2 reads FNYEAQ. Trimming left V 1 base short and J 1 base short, with 11 bases between. The CDR3 has 15 residues. CDR3 sequence (DNA): TGTGCCAGCAGCTTAGTCCAGGGCACTTCCTACGAGCAGTACTTC. The encoded protein is CASSLVQGTSYEQYF.

This clonotype has more than one count but fewer than ten. This chain uses TRBV6-5 with TRBJ1-1; a possible D gene is TRBD1 (6 bases). CDR1 is MNHEY, CDR2 SVGAGI, per germline. The ends were cut back, 6 bases at V and 4 bases at J, with 15 bases in the middle. The CDR3 spans 14 residues. The CDR3 nucleotides are TGTGCCAGCAGCCCCCAGGGGTGGAGCACTGAAGCTTTCTTT. It yields the protein CASSPQGWSTEAFF.

This chain joins TRBV5-6 and TRBJ1-1, with TRBD1 matching 7 bases. V shed 4 bases and J 6 bases; nucleotides not matched to a gene: 9. Per germline, CDR1 SGHDT and CDR2 YYEEEE. The CDR3 has 14 residues. The DNA for the CDR3 is TGTGCCAGCAGCCAGACAGGGAGAAGCGCTGAAGCTTTCTTT. Translating it yields CASSQTGRSAEAFF.

The DNA for the CDR3 is TGTGCCACCCCCCTGGGTGGCAGGTCCTACGAGCAGTACTTC. Translated: CATPLGGRSYEQYF. This rearrangement joins TRBV24-1 to TRBJ2-7; no clear D gene. The germline V and J ends were trimmed by 9 bases and 1 base, with 15 bases remaining between them. The CDR3 spans 14 residues. The germline CDR1 and CDR2 sequences are KGHDR and SFDVKD.

The rearrangement links TRBV9 to TRBJ2-7; 9 bases map to TRBD1. The J segment lost 2 bases and the V segment lost 3 bases, leaving 6 bases of the junction unmatched. Germline lookup yields CDR1 SGDLS and CDR2 YYNGEE. CDR3 length equals 15 residues. This CDR3 is CASSGPGQGPYEQYF. CDR3 DNA: TGTGCCAGCAGCGGGCCGGGACAGGGCCCCTACGAGCAGTACTTC.

This clonotype was detected only a few times. The chain uses TRBV5-1 and TRBJ2-3; D is ambiguous. CDR1 is SGHRS and CDR2 is YFSETQ in the germline V gene. Trimming stripped 0 bases from V and 5 bases from J, with 13 bases between. This CDR3 is 15 amino acids long. CDR3 coding DNA: TGCGCCAGCAGCTTGGATGGCCCTTGGGGAGATACGCAGTATTTT. It yields the protein CASSLDGPWGDTQYF.

This clonotype came up a few times. The CDR3 bases are TGTGCCAGCAGCCCGCGTAGAGAGCTGAACACTGAAGCTTTCTTT. Its translation is CASSPRRELNTEAFF. The chain is built from TRBV9 and TRBJ1-1; D remains unclear. This CDR3 region has 15 residues. The germline CDR1 and CDR2 sequences are SGDLS and YYNGEE. The V gene lost 4 bases and the J gene lost 0 bases, with 13 bases spanning the gap.